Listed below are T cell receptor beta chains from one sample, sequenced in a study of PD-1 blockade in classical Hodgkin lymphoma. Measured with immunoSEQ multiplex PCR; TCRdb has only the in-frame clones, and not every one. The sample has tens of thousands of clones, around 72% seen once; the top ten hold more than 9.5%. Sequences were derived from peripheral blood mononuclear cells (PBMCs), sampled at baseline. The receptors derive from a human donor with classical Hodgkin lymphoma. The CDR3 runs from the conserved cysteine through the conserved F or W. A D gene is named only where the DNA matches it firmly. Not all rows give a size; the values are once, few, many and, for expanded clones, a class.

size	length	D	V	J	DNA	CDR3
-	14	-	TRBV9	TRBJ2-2	TGTGCCAGCACCAGGGTGTCCGGGACCGGGGAGCTGTTTTTT	CASTRVSGTGELFF
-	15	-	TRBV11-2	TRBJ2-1	TGTGCCAGCAGCTCGGACCTAGGGCTGGACAATGAGCAGTTCTTC	CASSSDLGLDNEQFF
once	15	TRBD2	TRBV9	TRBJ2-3	TGTGCCAGCAGCGTAGCGGGAGGGCCGGTAGATACGCAGTATTTT	CASSVAGGPVDTQYF
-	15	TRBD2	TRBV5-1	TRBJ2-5	TGCGCCAGCAGCTCCCAGGGAGGGCCGGGAGAGACCCAGTACTTC	CASSSQGGPGETQYF
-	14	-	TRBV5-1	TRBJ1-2	TGCGCCAGCAGCTTGGATCCAAATAACTATGGCTACACCTTC	CASSLDPNNYGYTF
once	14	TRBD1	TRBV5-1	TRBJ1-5	TGCGCCAGCAGCGCGGGACAGGGGAATCAGCCCCAGCATTTT	CASSAGQGNQPQHF
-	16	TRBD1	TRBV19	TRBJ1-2	TGTGCCAGTAGTATTGACGACAGGGGGATTCTTGATGGCTACACCTTC	CASSIDDRGILDGYTF
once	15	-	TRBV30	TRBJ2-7	TGTGCCTGGAGCCTCACCGGGCCTTATCCCTACGAGCAGTACTTC	CAWSLTGPYPYEQYF
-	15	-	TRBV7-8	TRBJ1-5	TGTGCCAGCAGCTTAAGGCAGGGAAACAATCAGCCCCAGCATTTT	CASSLRQGNNQPQHF
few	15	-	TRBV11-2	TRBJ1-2	TGTGCCAGCAGCCTGGCCGGGGAGTCTAACTATGGCTACACCTTC	CASSLAGESNYGYTF
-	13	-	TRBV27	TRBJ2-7	TGTGCCAGCAGTTTAGAGCTCTTTTCCGAGCAGTACTTC	CASSLELFSEQYF